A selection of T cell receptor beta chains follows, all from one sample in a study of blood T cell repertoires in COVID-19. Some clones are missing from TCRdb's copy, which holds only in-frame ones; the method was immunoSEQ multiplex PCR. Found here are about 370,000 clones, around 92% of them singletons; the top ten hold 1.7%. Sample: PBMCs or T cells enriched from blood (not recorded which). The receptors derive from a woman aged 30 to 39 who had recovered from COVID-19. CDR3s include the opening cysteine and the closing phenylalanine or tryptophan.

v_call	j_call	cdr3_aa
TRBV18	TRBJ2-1	CASSPQTGGLGSYNEQFF
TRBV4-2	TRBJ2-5	CASSQGRETQYF
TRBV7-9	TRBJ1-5	CASSLAGEVGQPQHF
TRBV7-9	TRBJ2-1	CASSLGGRLAYEQFF
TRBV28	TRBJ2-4	CASSLSPGLGAKNIQYF
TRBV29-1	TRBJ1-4	CSVGVGGFGEKLFF
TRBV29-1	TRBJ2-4	CSVEPSVGNIQYF
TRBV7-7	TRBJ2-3	CASSPQLGSDTQYF
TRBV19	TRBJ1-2	CASETGGEESYGYTF
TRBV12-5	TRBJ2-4	CASGTGIFIQYF
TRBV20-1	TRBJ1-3	CSASPQDRGRNTIYF
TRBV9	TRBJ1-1	CASSLTGVEAFF
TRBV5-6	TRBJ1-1	CASSLGLAEAFF
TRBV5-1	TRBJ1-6	CASSLRGGGSSYNSPLHF
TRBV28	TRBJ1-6	CASSFREGTYNSPLHF
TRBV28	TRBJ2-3	CASSFFNGKTGMGTDTQYF
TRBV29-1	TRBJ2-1	CSVDWLAGDERYNEQFF
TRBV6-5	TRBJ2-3	CASRGRRESADTQYF
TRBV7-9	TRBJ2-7	CASSLEGGAHEQYF
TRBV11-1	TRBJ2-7	CASSQGGLPINYEQYF
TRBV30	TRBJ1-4	CAWSRTGANEKLFF
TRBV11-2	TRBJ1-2	CASSLDWTSNYGYTF